These 18 T cell receptor beta chains were all obtained from the same sample, sequenced in a study of T cell repertoires in cytomegalovirus infection. TCRdb recomputed calls from the reads with MiXCR, one row per CDR3 protein. The profile shows 310,000 or so distinct CDR3 sequences, about a sixth of them singletons. The sample was PBMCs. Source of these receptors: a human donor in good health (CMV status not recorded). Some clones in this sample may be carry-over from other donors' samples.

The gene calls are TRBV5-1 and TRBJ2-1, with no clear D. This CDR3 is built from 14 residues. Germline assignment: CDR1 SGHRS and CDR2 YFSETQ. V was trimmed by 0 bases and J by 5 bases, leaving 9 bases between them. CDR3 protein: CASSLEPANNEQFF. CDR3 nucleotides: TGCGCCAGCAGCTTGGAACCGGCTAACAATGAGCAGTTCTTC.

The gene calls are TRBV20-1 and TRBJ1-6; 8 nucleotides agree with TRBD1. V was clipped by 1 base and J by 5 bases; unmatched bases: 4. Germline-derived CDR1 and CDR2 are DFQATT and SNEGSKA (reference sequence). The CDR3 spans 15 residues. This CDR3 is CSARGRDRNNSPLHF. In DNA form, the CDR3 reads TGCAGTGCTAGAGGGCGGGACAGGAATAATTCACCCCTCCACTTT.

This clonotype was observed at least ten times. The chain joins TRBV4-2 to TRBJ2-1, with D maybe TRBD2 (6 bases). The CDR3 length is 15 residues. Germline V CDR1 and CDR2: LGHNA, YNFKEQ. V shed 5 bases and J shed 8 bases, with 19 bases lying between them. The CDR3: CASSDPRDGGHEQFF. The DNA of the CDR3 is TGTGCCAGCAGCGACCCTAGGGACGGGGGTCATGAGCAGTTCTTC.

V usage is TRBV5-1 and J usage is TRBJ2-1; tentatively, D is TRBD1 (5 bases). This CDR3 is built from 13 residues. From germline, CDR1 is SGHRS and CDR2 YFSETQ. V was clipped by 0 bases and J by 7 bases, with 8 bases between them. CDR3 bases: TGCGCCAGCAGCTTGGCCTCAGGGAATGAGCAGTTCTTC. Translating it yields CASSLASGNEQFF.

This clonotype appeared once. The rearrangement links TRBV6-2 or TRBV6-3 to TRBJ2-7, with 9 bases aligning to TRBD2. The ends lost 2 bases at V and 6 bases at J; junction bases unmatched: 8. Germline V gene data show CDR1 as MNHEY and CDR2 as SVGEGT. The CDR3 extends over 15 amino acids. The CDR3 sequence is CASSYAASGDLEQYF. In DNA, the CDR3 is TGTGCCAGCAGTTACGCCGCTAGCGGGGACCTCGAGCAGTACTTC.

The J gene is TRBJ1-2, the V gene TRBV5-1, with TRBD1 identical over 8 bases. Germline trimming cut 5 bases from V and 7 bases from J; bases unmatched to any gene: 10. This CDR3 contains 14 residues. The germline CDR1 and CDR2 sequences are SGHRS and YFSETQ. This CDR3 reads CASRTGTGVVGYTF. For the CDR3, the DNA is TGCGCCAGCAGAACGGGGACAGGAGTTGTTGGCTACACCTTC.

This clonotype was detected ten times or more. The V call is TRBV28, the J call TRBJ1-1; D is unresolved. Between the trimmed V and J ends, which lost 4 bases and 6 bases, there was a span of 15 bases. The CDR3 has 14 amino acids. Per germline, CDR1 MDHEN and CDR2 SYDVKM. DNA of the CDR3: TGTGCCAGCAGTTCCAACCCCCAGATCGCTGAAGCTTTCTTT. Amino acids: CASSSNPQIAEAFF.

In this sample, this clonotype turned up a few times. The chain has TRBV29-1 and TRBJ2-3; unclear D gene. Germline assignment: CDR1 SQVTM and CDR2 ANQGSEA. This CDR3 spans 14 amino acids. The V end lost 0 bases, the J end lost 2 bases, and 9 bases lay between the germline ends. This CDR3 reads CSVEEQLPTDTQYF. In DNA, the CDR3 is TGCAGCGTTGAAGAACAGTTACCCACAGATACGCAGTATTTT.

This clonotype showed up many times. This sequence joins TRBV7-2 and TRBJ1-2; D is perhaps TRBD1 (6 bases). This CDR3 has 15 residues. V was cut by 2 bases and J by 1 base, with 11 bases left in between. CDR1 and CDR2 from the germline V gene are SGHTA and FQGNSA. This CDR3 reads CASSLQQGYNYGYTF. The CDR3 coding sequence is TGTGCCAGCAGCTTACAACAGGGCTATAACTATGGCTACACCTTC.

Comment on this clonotype: One end of the junction is discordant with germline, which a read error may explain. The chain has TRBV19 and TRBJ2-1; TRBD1 matches 10 bases. Germline values: CDR1 LNHDA, CDR2 SQIVND (reference sequence). The CDR3 covers 17 residues. The CDR3 reads CASSRHRDRGPYNQQFF. The CDR3 DNA reads as TGTGCCAGTAGTAGACACCGGGACAGGGGTCCCTACAATCAGCAGTTCTTC. Using reference TRBV19 and TRBJ2-1 for the parts outside the CDR3, the full variable domain is DGGITQSPKYLFRKEGQNVTLSCEQNLNHDAMYWYRQDPGQGLRLIYYSQIVNDFQKGDIAEGYSVSREKKESFPLTVTSAQKNPTAFYLCASSRHRDRGPYNQQFFGPGTRLTVL.

This clonotype was detected a few times. The V gene is TRBV15, the J gene TRBJ2-2; D unresolved. The germline V gene has CDR1 LNHNV and CDR2 YYDKDF (reference sequence). V was pared by 0 bases and J by 2 bases, with 7 bases between. The CDR3 loop spans 15 amino acids. CDR3: CATSRDLGNTGELFF. CDR3 bases: TGTGCCACCAGCAGAGATCTCGGTAACACCGGGGAGCTGTTTTTT.

The rearrangement joins TRBV20-1 to TRBJ2-7, with a possible D match to TRBD2 (6 bases). The CDR3 consists of 14 residues. Trimming took off 5 bases at V and 0 bases at J, with 14 bases between the two ends. CDR1 is DFQATT and CDR2 is SNEGSKA in the germline V gene (reference sequence). The CDR3 DNA reads as TGCAGTGCTGATAGGCCCGGGAGCTCCTACGAGCAGTACTTC. It yields the protein CSADRPGSSYEQYF.

This clonotype has a count of ten or more. The gene calls are TRBV7-2 and TRBJ1-2; 9 bases fit TRBD1. The length of the CDR3 is 17 residues. Trimming removed 5 bases from V and 3 bases from J; junction bases left unmatched: 13. The germline CDR1 and CDR2 sequences are SGHTA and FQGNSA. The CDR3 loop reads CASSVTGGVGWDYGYTF. CDR3 bases: TGTGCCAGCAGCGTGACAGGGGGTGTTGGGTGGGACTATGGCTACACCTTC.

This chain links TRBV11-2 with TRBJ1-1, with D perhaps matching TRBD1 (5 bases). This CDR3 comprises 17 residues. Germline CDR1 and CDR2: SGHAT and FQNNGV. V lost 5 bases to trimming and J lost 4 bases, with 23 bases between them. The CDR3 loop reads CASSAPPGRPRGTEAFF. The CDR3 bases are TGTGCCAGCAGCGCCCCACCGGGACGCCCACGGGGCACTGAAGCTTTCTTT.

Ten or more counts support this clonotype. The rearrangement uses TRBV7-8 and TRBJ2-7; D not certain. Trimming took 5 bases from V and 3 from J, leaving 14 bases between them. This CDR3 comprises 14 residues. CDR1 is SGHVS and CDR2 is FQNEAQ in the germline V gene. CDR3 sequence: CASSPGRIVYEQYF. The CDR3, as DNA: TGTGCCAGCAGCCCCGGACGGATAGTCTACGAGCAGTACTTC.

The table lists this clonotype with many counts. The chain uses TRBV7-2 and TRBJ2-6; no firm D call. Germline V gene data show CDR1 as SGHTA and CDR2 as FQGNSA. This CDR3 has 15 amino acids. Trimming took off 1 base at V and 2 bases at J, with 6 bases between the two ends. DNA of the CDR3: TGTGCCAGCAGCTTAGTTGGGACTGGGGCCAACGTCCTGACTTTC. It yields the protein CASSLVGTGANVLTF.

V is TRBV20-1 and J is TRBJ1-4; D ambiguous. Per the germline V gene, CDR1 is DFQATT and CDR2 is SNEGSKA (reference sequence). Trimming removed 0 bases from V and 7 bases from J, with 12 bases in between. This CDR3 comprises 14 residues. CDR3 sequence reads: CSARDSLDGEKLFF. CDR3 DNA: TGCAGTGCTAGAGACTCACTCGACGGTGAAAAACTGTTTTTT.

A few counts support this clonotype. The chain has TRBV6-1 and TRBJ2-1, with 7 bases matching TRBD2. This CDR3 comprises 15 residues. Germline CDR1 is MNHNS and CDR2 is SASEGT. The ends lost 5 bases at V and 6 bases at J; junction bases unmatched: 10. CDR3 sequence (DNA): TGTGCCAGCAGTTATGAAGCGGGGAGGGGCAATGAGCAGTTCTTC. Protein product: CASSYEAGRGNEQFF.